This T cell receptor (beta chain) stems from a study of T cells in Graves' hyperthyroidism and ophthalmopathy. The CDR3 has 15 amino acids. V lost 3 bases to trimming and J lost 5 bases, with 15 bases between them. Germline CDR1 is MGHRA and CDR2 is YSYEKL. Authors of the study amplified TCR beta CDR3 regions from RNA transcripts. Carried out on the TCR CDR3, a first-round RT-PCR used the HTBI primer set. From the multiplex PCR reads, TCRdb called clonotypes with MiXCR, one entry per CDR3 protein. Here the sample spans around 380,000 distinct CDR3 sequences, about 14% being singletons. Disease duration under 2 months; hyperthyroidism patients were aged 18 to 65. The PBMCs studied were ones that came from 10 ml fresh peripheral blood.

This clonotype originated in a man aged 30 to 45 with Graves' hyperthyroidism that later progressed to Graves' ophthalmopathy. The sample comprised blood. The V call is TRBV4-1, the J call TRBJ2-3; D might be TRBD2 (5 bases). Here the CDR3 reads CASSQIGLAEDTQYF. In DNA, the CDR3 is TGCGCCAGCAGCCAGATCGGCCTAGCAGAAGATACGCAGTATTTT.